This T cell receptor (beta chain) is drawn from a study of T cells in Graves' hyperthyroidism and ophthalmopathy. Many counts were recorded for this clonotype. V shed 1 base, J shed 6 bases, and the junction held 3 bases outside the gene matches. In germline, CDR1 is SEHNR, CDR2 FQNEAQ (reference sequence). The CDR3 is 14 residues long. Amplified TCR beta CDR3 regions derived from RNA transcripts. Initially, a first-round RT-PCR of the TCR CDR3 employed the HTBI primer set. TCRdb independently ran MiXCR on the multiplex PCR reads; one entry per CDR3 protein. The table includes under 700,000 distinct CDR3 sequences, 46% detected once. Patients having uncontrolled infection, another autoimmune disease, pregnancy or lactation were not included. The diagnoses drew upon clinical symptoms, serum thyroxine and TRAb, thyroid ultrasound and orbital computed tomography.

This TCR was sampled from a woman younger than 30 with Graves' hyperthyroidism. The genes are TRBV7-9 and TRBJ1-5; 7 bases match TRBD1. The sequenced material came from peripheral blood or thyroid tissue (not recorded which). CDR3 DNA: TGTGCCAGCAGCTTAGGTGCAGGGGGTCAGCCCCAGCATTTT. Protein: CASSLGAGGQPQHF.